One sample yielded the 10 T cell receptor beta chains listed below, sequenced in a study of beta chain features in type 1 diabetes. No antigens are known for them. Whole-study results and caveats: For Type 1 diabetes patients, all four CD4+ subsets carried TCRB CDR3s that were moderately but significantly shorter.

Expressed TCRB transcripts were sequenced because the entire RNA isolate underwent reverse transcription. Data came from immunoSEQ multiplex PCR; TCRdb stores just in-frame clones and leaves some out. Of more than 550,000 clones in the sample, over 12% were seen once. Sequenced sample: naive CD4+ T cells from blood. The receptors originated from a man aged 18 to 30 with type 1 diabetes.

The table lists this clone with a few counts. This sequence joins TRBV20-1 and TRBJ1-2; unclear D gene. Germline CDR1 reads DFQATT; CDR2 reads SNEGSKA (reference sequence). The V end lost 6 bases, the J end lost 6 bases, and 11 bases lay between the germline ends. This CDR3 is 11 amino acids long. Here the CDR3 reads CSAPGIHGYTF. CDR3 sequence (DNA): TGCAGTGCCCCGGGGATCCATGGCTACACCTTC.

The chain recombines TRBV30 with TRBJ2-3; TRBD2 matches at 7 bases. Germline loops: CDR1 GTSNPN, CDR2 SVGIG (reference sequence). The J segment lost 2 bases and the V segment lost 5 bases, leaving 7 bases of the junction unmatched. This CDR3 region has 14 residues. The CDR3 DNA reads TGTGCCTGGCAGCGGGGTACGATCACAGATACGCAGTATTTT. Its protein product is CAWQRGTITDTQYF.

V is TRBV18 and J is TRBJ2-6, with D possibly being TRBD1 (6 bases). The CDR3 sequence is 16 residues long. The V and J ends lost 5 bases and 2 bases respectively, with 13 bases between them. Germline-derived CDR1 and CDR2 are KGHSH and LQKENI. CDR3 coding DNA: TGTGCCAGCTCATCATCCAGGGGTGCTGGGGCCAACGTCCTGACTTTC. It is translated as CASSSSRGAGANVLTF.

V gene TRBV6-5 combines with J gene TRBJ2-7; TRBD2 matches at 11 bases. The CDR3 has 15 residues. V shed 6 bases, J shed 6 bases, and the junction held 10 bases outside the gene matches. The germline V gene has CDR1 MNHEY and CDR2 SVGAGI. The CDR3 loop is CASRRRTSGSGEQYF. In DNA form, the CDR3 reads TGTGCCAGCAGACGCAGGACTAGCGGGTCGGGCGAGCAGTACTTC.

This clone was seen a handful of times. The rearrangement joins TRBV7-2 to TRBJ2-2; the D is unclear. From germline, CDR1 is SGHTA and CDR2 FQGNSA. V lost 0 bases and J 4 bases, leaving 6 bases between the germline ends. The CDR3 consists of 14 residues. The CDR3 coding sequence is TGTGCCAGCAGCTTAGCCTCCCGCACCGGGGAGCTGTTTTTT. Protein product: CASSLASRTGELFF.

This chain joins TRBV6-5 and TRBJ2-5; TRBD1 is a possible D gene (6 bases). The V end was cut by 5 bases, the J end by 5 bases, with 15 bases between. Germline V gene sequence: CDR1 MNHEY, CDR2 SVGAGI. CDR3 size: 14 residues. CDR3 sequence reads: CASSRKWGPETQYF. The CDR3 region has the DNA TGTGCCAGCAGTCGTAAGTGGGGGCCGGAGACCCAGTACTTC.

The chain links TRBV27 to TRBJ2-7, with D unresolved. The CDR3 totals 9 residues. CDR1 and CDR2 (germline): MNHEY, SMNVEV (reference sequence). Trimming stripped 6 bases from V and 7 bases from J, with 4 bases between. CDR3 nucleotides: TGTGCCAGCAGGGGGGAGCAGTACTTC. Its translation is CASRGEQYF.

The V call is TRBV4-2, the J call TRBJ2-5; no firm D call. V was shortened by 0 bases and J by 1 base, with 6 bases between the two germline ends. In germline, CDR1 is LGHNA, CDR2 YNFKEQ. The CDR3 extends over 14 amino acids. CDR3 loop: CASSQEASQETQYF. The CDR3 DNA reads as TGTGCCAGCAGCCAAGAGGCTAGCCAAGAGACCCAGTACTTC.

This clone turned up a few times. The chain joins TRBV15 to TRBJ2-7, with TRBD1 identical over 10 bases. The CDR3 totals 14 residues. V shed 3 bases and J 8 bases; nucleotides not matched to a gene: 7. The germline V gene encodes CDR1 LNHNV and CDR2 YYDKDF (reference sequence). CDR3 loop: CATSRGQGLEKQYF. The CDR3 bases are TGTGCCACCAGCAGGGGACAGGGGTTGGAAAAGCAGTACTTC.

The chain carries TRBV4-2 and TRBJ1-1; D not certain. CDR1 and CDR2 (germline): LGHNA, YNFKEQ. The CDR3 spans 13 residues. Trimming left V 1 base short and J 11 bases short, with 14 bases between. The CDR3 DNA is TGTGCCAGCAGCCAAGTGGGCAGCCCGGGGGCTTTCTTT. This gives the protein CASSQVGSPGAFF.